This T cell receptor (beta chain) is from a study of shared clonotypes between healthy human individuals. Profiling relied on immunoSEQ multiplex PCR, and the TCRdb table lists in-frame clones only, not all of them. The profile shows 1.5 million to 2.5 million clones, about 95% of them singletons. A few counts support this clone. CD45RO negativity and positive selection for CCR7 defined naive CD8 cells, a population that excluded terminally differentiated effector memory CD45RA+ cells. With V trimmed by 3 bases and J by 6 bases, 6 bases remained unmatched. CDR3 size: 15 residues. The germline gives CDR1 MGHRA, CDR2 YSYEKL.

The clonotype comes from a man aged 18 to 35 in good health. The sample was naive CD8+ T cells sorted from blood. The chain uses TRBV4-1 and TRBJ1-4; TRBD1 aligns across 8 bases. The CDR3 nucleotides read TGCGCCAGCAGCCAGGCGACAGGGGTAGATGAAAAACTGTTTTTT. Translating it yields CASSQATGVDEKLFF.